The rows below give T cell receptor beta chains drawn from one sample of a study of T cells in Graves' hyperthyroidism and ophthalmopathy. TCRdb used MiXCR to reprocess the multiplex PCR reads, holding one entry per CDR3 protein. This table holds 660,000 or so distinct CDR3 sequences, around 20% found once. The specimen was blood. These receptors were collected from a young man with Graves' ophthalmopathy. The CDR3 runs from the conserved cysteine through the conserved F or W. Fields, in order: clone size, V gene, D gene, J gene, CDR3 protein, CDR3 DNA. D genes are given only for firm matches. Expanded clones get a size class; other rows say once, few or many, or leave the size out.

>few|TRBV3-1|-|TRBJ2-1
CASSQEGRIGSSYNEQFF
TGTGCCAGCAGCCAAGAGGGGAGGATCGGGAGTTCCTACAATGAGCAGTTCTTC
>few|TRBV9|-|TRBJ2-7
CASSVDPGATYEQYF
TGTGCCAGCAGCGTCGACCCGGGGGCCACCTACGAGCAGTACTTC
>few|TRBV7-9|TRBD2|TRBJ2-1
CASSGSGGTISYNEQFF
TGTGCCAGCAGCGGCAGCGGGGGGACAATCTCCTACAATGAGCAGTTCTTC
>few|TRBV5-6|-|TRBJ2-2
CASSQRDNPYTGELFF
TGTGCCAGCAGCCAACGGGACAACCCATACACCGGGGAGCTGTTTTTT
>-|TRBV7-9|TRBD2|TRBJ2-3
CASSFGTSGLGTDTQYF
TGTGCCAGCAGCTTCGGGACTAGCGGGTTGGGCACAGATACGCAGTATTTT
>-|TRBV5-1|TRBD1|TRBJ2-7
CASSYNGQAAYEQYF
TGCGCCAGCAGCTACAATGGACAGGCGGCCTACGAGCAGTACTTC
>many|TRBV28|TRBD2|TRBJ2-1
CASSPGLAREDEQFF
TGTGCCAGCAGCCCGGGACTAGCTAGAGAGGATGAGCAGTTCTTC
>-|TRBV30|-|TRBJ1-2
CAWSVTGLGYTF
TGTGCCTGGAGTGTAACCGGGCTTGGCTACACCTTC
>-|TRBV29-1|-|TRBJ2-5
CSVRDSAGETQYF
TGCAGCGTTAGGGACTCTGCCGGAGAGACCCAGTACTTC
>few|TRBV6-1|TRBD1|TRBJ2-2
CASSYRRQGDNTGELFF
TGTGCCAGCAGTTACCGCCGCCAGGGGGATAATACCGGGGAGCTGTTTTTT
>few|TRBV20-1|-|TRBJ2-7
CSAKGTRGEQYF
TGCAGTGCTAAAGGGACGCGGGGCGAGCAGTACTTC
>-|TRBV14|-|TRBJ1-3
CASSHPRIRNTIYF
TGTGCCAGCAGCCACCCAAGGATAAGAAACACCATATATTTT
>-|TRBV28|-|TRBJ2-7
CASSLGTYYEQYF
TGTGCCAGCAGTTTGGGAACATACTACGAGCAGTACTTC
>many|TRBV15|TRBD1|TRBJ1-1
CATSRPGTELEAFF
TGTGCCACCAGCAGGCCCGGGACAGAGCTTGAAGCTTTCTTT
>many|TRBV2|-|TRBJ2-1
CASTGLKSYNEQFF
TGTGCCAGCACTGGACTAAAGTCCTACAATGAGCAGTTCTTC
>-|TRBV18|TRBD1|TRBJ2-3
CASSPGRGTGSDTQYF
TGTGCCAGCTCACCCGGACGGGGGACAGGGTCAGATACGCAGTATTTT
>-|TRBV30|-|TRBJ2-7
CAWSVSPQRVHEQYF
TGTGCCTGGAGTGTAAGCCCCCAGAGAGTCCACGAGCAGTACTTC
>few|TRBV20-1|-|TRBJ2-3
CSARETEGPDTQYF
TGCAGTGCTAGAGAAACGGAGGGCCCCGATACGCAGTATTTT
>many|TRBV5-1|-|TRBJ2-1
CASSSRTAVSEQFF
TGCGCCAGCAGCTCCCGGACCGCCGTCAGTGAGCAGTTCTTC
>-|TRBV5-1|TRBD2|TRBJ2-2
CASSSGVAGTGELFF
TGCGCCAGCAGCTCCGGGGTAGCGGGGACCGGGGAGCTGTTTTTT
>-|TRBV20-1|-|TRBJ2-7
CTPLPGTLNEQYF
TGCACGCCTCTCCCCGGGACCTTAAACGAGCAGTACTTC
>few|TRBV29-1|-|TRBJ1-1
CSVEPSIGTEAFF
TGCAGCGTTGAGCCCTCGATTGGAACTGAAGCTTTCTTT
>few|TRBV5-4|-|TRBJ1-1
CASTPGGPGNMNTEAFF
TGTGCCAGCACCCCGGGGGGACCCGGGAACATGAACACTGAAGCTTTCTTT
>-|TRBV20-1|-|TRBJ1-2
CSARDHRDSNYGYTF
TGCAGTGCTCGGGACCACAGGGACTCTAACTATGGCTACACCTTC
>many|TRBV30|-|TRBJ1-5
CACGRRNQPQHF
TGTGCCTGTGGACGGCGTAATCAGCCCCAGCATTTT
>few|TRBV7-9|-|TRBJ1-2
CASRGASSTSYGYTF
TGTGCCAGCAGAGGGGCCAGCAGCACCTCCTATGGCTACACCTTC
>many|TRBV12-3/TRBV12-4|-|TRBJ1-1
CASSSSRGFTEAFF
TGTGCCAGCAGTTCAAGTAGGGGATTTACTGAAGCTTTCTTT
>few|TRBV3-1|TRBD2|TRBJ2-3
CASSRLGIAGIGDTQYF
TGTGCCAGCAGCCGCCTGGGGATAGCGGGAATCGGCGATACGCAGTATTTT
>many|TRBV5-1|TRBD2|TRBJ2-3
CASSVTGTSGSTDTQYF
TGCGCCAGCAGCGTAACCGGGACTAGCGGCAGCACAGATACGCAGTATTTT
>-|TRBV7-6|TRBD2|TRBJ2-5
CASSLSSGSQETQYF
TGTGCCAGCAGCTTAAGTAGCGGGAGTCAGGAGACCCAGTACTTC
>-|TRBV5-1|-|TRBJ2-1
CASSFNPTNNEQFF
TGCGCCAGCAGCTTCAATCCGACCAACAATGAGCAGTTCTTC
>-|TRBV2|TRBD2|TRBJ2-7
CASSEARGTSTEQYF
TGTGCCAGCAGTGAAGCGCGAGGGACTAGCACCGAGCAGTACTTC
>many|TRBV2|-|TRBJ2-2
CASSGDTSTWNTGELFF
TGTGCCAGCAGTGGGGACACATCCACGTGGAACACCGGGGAGCTGTTTTTT
>few|TRBV3-1|-|TRBJ2-7
CASSQVGGHEQYF
TGTGCCAGCAGCCAAGTTGGGGGACACGAGCAGTACTTC
>-|TRBV7-6|TRBD2|TRBJ2-1
CASSRTSASNEQFF
TGTGCCAGCAGCCGTACTAGCGCTTCCAATGAGCAGTTCTTC
>many|TRBV11-2|-|TRBJ2-1
CASRPQVGYNEQFF
TGTGCCAGCAGGCCACAGGTCGGGTACAATGAGCAGTTCTTC
>few|TRBV13|-|TRBJ2-1
CASSVLGSPNNEQFF
TGTGCCAGCAGCGTACTCGGGAGCCCGAACAATGAGCAGTTCTTC
>many|TRBV27|-|TRBJ2-1
CASSLDRYDEQFF
TGTGCCAGCAGTCTCGACAGGTACGATGAGCAGTTCTTC
>-|TRBV5-1|TRBD1|TRBJ2-7
CASSLTTGTGLEQYF
TGTGCCAGCAGCTTAACCACCGGGACAGGGCTCGAGCAGTACTTC
>few|TRBV30|TRBD2|TRBJ2-2
CAWSQGLAGSGELFF
TGTGCCTGGAGCCAAGGACTAGCGGGATCCGGGGAGCTGTTTTTT
>few|TRBV7-2|-|TRBJ1-5
CASSGDNQPQHF
TGTGCCAGCAGCGGGGACAATCAGCCCCAGCATTTT
>-|TRBV27|-|TRBJ2-7
CASSEDVTYEQYF
TGTGCCAGCAGTGAAGACGTGACCTACGAGCAGTACTTC
>few|TRBV12-3/TRBV12-4|-|TRBJ2-5
CASSFVGGPLETQYF
TGTGCCAGCAGTTTCGTGGGAGGCCCCCTAGAGACCCAGTACTTC
>many|TRBV7-6|TRBD2|TRBJ2-1
CASSSRSGRAYNEQFF
TGTGCCAGCAGCTCCCGTAGCGGGAGGGCCTACAATGAGCAGTTCTTC
>-|TRBV19|-|TRBJ1-2
CASSIPGHHGYTF
TGTGCCAGTAGTATCCCAGGTCATCATGGCTACACCTTC
>few|TRBV19|-|TRBJ2-5
CASSPHSRGKVLTQYF
TGTGCCAGTAGTCCTCACTCCAGGGGCAAGGTTCTAACCCAGTACTTC
>few|TRBV20-1|TRBD1|TRBJ2-1
CSARDRGSYNEQFF
TGCAGTGCTCGGGACAGGGGTTCCTACAATGAGCAGTTCTTC
>many|TRBV7-9|-|TRBJ2-1
CASSLAETPFEQFF
TGTGCCAGCAGCTTAGCCGAAACCCCCTTTGAGCAGTTCTTC